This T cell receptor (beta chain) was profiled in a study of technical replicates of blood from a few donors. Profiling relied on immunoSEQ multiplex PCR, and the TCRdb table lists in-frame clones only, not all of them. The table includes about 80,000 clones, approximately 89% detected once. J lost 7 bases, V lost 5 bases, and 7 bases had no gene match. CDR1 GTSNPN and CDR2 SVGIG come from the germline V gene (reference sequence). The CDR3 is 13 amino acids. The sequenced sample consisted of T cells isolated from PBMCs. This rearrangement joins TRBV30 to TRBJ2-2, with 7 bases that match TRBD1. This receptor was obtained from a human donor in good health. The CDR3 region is CAWVQQGFGELFF. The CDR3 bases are TGTGCCTGGGTCCAACAGGGGTTCGGGGAGCTGTTTTTT.